The 6 T cell receptor beta chains below were found in one sample sequenced in a study of blood T cell repertoires in COVID-19. Data came from immunoSEQ multiplex PCR; TCRdb stores just in-frame clones and leaves some out. The sample includes about 480,000 clones, about nine tenths of them seen just once. Source material: PBMCs or T cells enriched from blood (not recorded which). These receptors came from an older woman who had recovered from COVID-19.

This clone is a singleton in its sample. Other DNA sequences within the sample encode an identical CDR3. The chain couples TRBV7-2 to TRBJ2-3; D is uncertain. Germline V gene data show CDR1 as SGHTA and CDR2 as FQGNSA. With 5 bases removed from V and 2 bases from J, the gap between germline ends came to 11 bases. The CDR3 extends over 14 amino acids. CDR3 protein: CASSRDSSTDTQYF. CDR3 nucleotides: TGTGCCAGCAGCCGTGACTCCTCCACAGATACGCAGTATTTT.

The chain carries TRBV11-2 and TRBJ1-2; D remains ambiguous. V lost 6 bases, J lost 1 base, and 15 bases lay in between. Per the germline V gene, CDR1 is SGHAT and CDR2 is FQNNGV. The CDR3 is 15 amino acids. CDR3 sequence reads: CASRRTDGLNYGYTF. The CDR3 region has the DNA TGTGCCAGCAGACGTACTGACGGACTTAACTATGGCTACACCTTC.

This clone is a singleton in its sample. This sequence joins TRBV10-1 and TRBJ2-3; D may be TRBD2 (6 bases). CDR1 is WNHNN and CDR2 is SYGVQD in the germline V gene (reference sequence). V was pared by 6 bases and J by 1 base, with 14 bases between. This CDR3 has 15 residues. The CDR3 sequence: CASSPVRRGTDTQYF. CDR3 DNA sequence: TGCGCCAGCAGCCCCGTGAGGAGGGGCACAGATACGCAGTATTTT.

The chain is built from TRBV29-1 and TRBJ2-5; possible D gene TRBD1, 7 bases. Trimming shortened V by 1 base and J by 9 bases, and 15 bases separated the two germline ends. The CDR3 has 13 residues. Germline-derived CDR1 and CDR2 are SQVTM and ANQGSEA. The CDR3 DNA sequence: TGCAGCGTTGAAGCGGGGCAGGGGGAGGCCCAGTACTTC. The encoded protein is CSVEAGQGEAQYF.

This sequence joins TRBV6-6 and TRBJ2-3; no clear D gene. Trimming shortened V by 6 bases and J by 0 bases, and 13 bases separated the two germline ends. Germline V gene sequence: CDR1 MNHNY, CDR2 SVGAGI (reference sequence). This CDR3 has 15 residues. DNA of the CDR3: TGTGCCAGCAGAAAAACGGAGTGGAGCACAGATACGCAGTATTTT. Its protein is CASRKTEWSTDTQYF.

This chain joins TRBV9 and TRBJ2-2; 7 bases line up with TRBD2. In germline, CDR1 is SGDLS, CDR2 YYNGEE. After removal of 4 bases from V and 7 bases from J, the junction contained 13 bases not matched to a gene. The CDR3 is 16 amino acids. CDR3 residues: CASSPQAGSMGGELFF. CDR3 DNA: TGTGCCAGCAGCCCCCAAGCGGGGTCGATGGGCGGGGAGCTGTTTTTT.